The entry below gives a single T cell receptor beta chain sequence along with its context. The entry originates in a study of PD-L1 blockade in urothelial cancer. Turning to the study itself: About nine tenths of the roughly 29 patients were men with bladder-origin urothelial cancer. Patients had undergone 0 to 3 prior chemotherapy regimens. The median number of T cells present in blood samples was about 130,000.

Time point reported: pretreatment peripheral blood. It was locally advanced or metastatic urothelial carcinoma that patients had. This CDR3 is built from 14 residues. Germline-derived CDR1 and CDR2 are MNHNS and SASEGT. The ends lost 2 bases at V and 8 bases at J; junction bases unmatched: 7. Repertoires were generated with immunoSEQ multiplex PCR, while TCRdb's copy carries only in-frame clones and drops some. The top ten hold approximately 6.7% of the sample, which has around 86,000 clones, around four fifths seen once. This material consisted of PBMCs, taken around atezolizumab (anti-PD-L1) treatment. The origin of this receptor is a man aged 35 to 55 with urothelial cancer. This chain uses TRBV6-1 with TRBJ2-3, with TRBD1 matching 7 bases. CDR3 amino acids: CASSEIGGRGTQYF. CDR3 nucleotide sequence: TGTGCCAGCAGTGAAATAGGGGGCCGGGGTACGCAGTATTTT.